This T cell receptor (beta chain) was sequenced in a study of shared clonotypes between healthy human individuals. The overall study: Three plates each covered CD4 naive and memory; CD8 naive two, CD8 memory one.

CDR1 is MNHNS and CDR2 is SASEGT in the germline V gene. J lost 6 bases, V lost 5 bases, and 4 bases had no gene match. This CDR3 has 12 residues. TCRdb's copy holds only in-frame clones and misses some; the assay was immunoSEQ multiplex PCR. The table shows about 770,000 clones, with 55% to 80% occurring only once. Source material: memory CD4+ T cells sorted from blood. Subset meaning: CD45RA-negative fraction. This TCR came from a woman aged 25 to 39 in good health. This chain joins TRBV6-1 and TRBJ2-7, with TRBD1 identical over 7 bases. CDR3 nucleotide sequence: TGTGCCAGCAGTAACAGGGGTCGCGAGCAGTACTTC. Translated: CASSNRGREQYF.